These 19 T cell receptor beta chains came from one sample sequenced in a study of cytomegalovirus exposure and HLA in healthy donors. Amplification used 60 Vbeta primers and 13 Jbeta primers. TCRdb keeps only in-frame clones here, not all; method: immunoSEQ multiplex PCR. Of over 90,000 clones listed, 55% to 75% are singletons. The sample taken for sequencing was PBMCs. The receptor set was obtained from a woman in her 50s in good health and CMV-seropositive.

The rearrangement joins TRBV11-2 to TRBJ2-5; tentative D call: TRBD2 (6 bases). CDR1 is SGHAT and CDR2 is FQNNGV in the germline V gene. The V end was cut by 2 bases, the J end by 11 bases, with 12 bases between. The CDR3 covers 12 residues. The CDR3 coding sequence is TGTGCCAGCAGCTTATTCGGGAGTGAGCAGTACTTC. Translated, it gives CASSLFGSEQYF.

This chain uses TRBV19 with TRBJ2-1; 11 nucleotides align to TRBD1. CDR3 length equals 15 residues. Trimming took 3 bases from V and 8 from J; bases not matched to a gene: 6. The V gene's germline CDR1 is LNHDA and CDR2 SQIVND (reference sequence). The CDR3 DNA reads as TGTGCCAGTAGTATTGGGACAGGGGGAGGGGATGAGCAGTTCTTC. Translated, it gives CASSIGTGGGDEQFF.

This clone has just one count. Different DNA sequences within this sample yield the same CDR3. The rearrangement links TRBV2 to TRBJ1-5; 7 bases match TRBD1. Trimming took 8 bases from V and 7 from J; bases not matched to a gene: 11. The V gene's germline CDR1 is SNHLY and CDR2 FYNNEI. The CDR3 sequence is 14 residues long. The chain's CDR3 is CASEGLAGGQPQHF. CDR3 sequence (DNA): TGTGCCAGCGAGGGGCTAGCAGGGGGACAGCCCCAGCATTTT.

The V gene is TRBV7-3, the J gene TRBJ1-5; 9 bases agree with TRBD1. Germline V gives CDR1 SGHTA, CDR2 FQGTGA. The CDR3 has 15 residues. After removal of 5 bases from V and 6 bases from J, the junction contained 8 bases not matched to a gene. CDR3 nucleotide sequence: TGTGCCAGCAGCCCGCAACAGGGGGCAAGTCAGCCCCAGCATTTT. It codes for CASSPQQGASQPQHF.

The J gene is TRBJ2-6, the V gene TRBV11-3; 7 bases align to TRBD1. CDR1 is SGHNT and CDR2 is YENEEA in the germline V gene. This CDR3 is 15 amino acids long. V gave up 5 bases and J gave up 4 bases; unmatched junction bases: 5. The chain's CDR3 is CASSPGQWGANVLTF. CDR3 coding DNA: TGTGCCAGCAGCCCGGGACAGTGGGGGGCCAACGTCCTGACTTTC. Based on the CDR3 plus reference TRBV11-3 and TRBJ2-6, the full variable domain is EAGVVQSPRYKIIEKKQPVAFWCNPISGHNTLYWYLQNLGQGPELLIRYENEEAVDDSQLPKDRFSAERLKGVDSTLKIQPAELGDSAVYLCASSPGQWGANVLTFGAGSRLTVL.

The chain employs TRBV9 and TRBJ1-1; 9 nucleotides align to TRBD1. The V gene end was trimmed by 3 bases and the J gene end by 8 bases; junction bases not matched to a gene: 8. The CDR3 sequence is 14 residues long. CDR1 and CDR2 (germline): SGDLS, YYNGEE. CDR3 protein: CASSATGTGTEAFF. The CDR3 coding sequence is TGTGCCAGCAGCGCCACCGGGACAGGGACGGAAGCTTTCTTT.

This chain joins TRBV29-1 and TRBJ1-2; D is uncertain. Germline CDR1 reads SQVTM; CDR2 reads ANQGSEA. V was trimmed by 3 bases and J by 5 bases, leaving 16 bases between them. The CDR3 totals 14 residues. In nucleotides, the CDR3 is TGCAGCGTTGACAGCACTCCCACGAGGTATGGCTACACCTTC. Amino acid sequence: CSVDSTPTRYGYTF.

The chain carries TRBV7-3 and TRBJ2-1, with D possibly matching TRBD2 (5 bases). V lost 0 bases and J 11 bases, leaving 17 bases between the germline ends. Germline CDR1 reads SGHTA; CDR2 reads FQGTGA. There are 15 residues in the CDR3. As DNA, the CDR3 is TGTGCCAGCAGCTTAACGTCTAACTTGGGAGATAAGCAGTTCTTC. Translating gives CASSLTSNLGDKQFF.

The genes are TRBV6-5 and TRBJ1-4; D uncertain. V gave up 0 bases and J gave up 0 bases, with 8 bases separating them. Germline CDR1 and CDR2: MNHEY and SVGAGI. The CDR3 covers 16 residues. CDR3 sequence reads: CASSYSFSATNEKLFF. The CDR3 bases are TGTGCCAGCAGTTACTCGTTCAGTGCAACTAATGAAAAACTGTTTTTT.

This clone has only a few counts. This chain uses TRBV6-5 with TRBJ2-2; D gene uncertain. Germline CDR1 and CDR2: MNHEY and SVGAGI. The CDR3 runs to 14 residues. V was pared by 7 bases and J by 7 bases, with 16 bases between. This CDR3 reads CASTPGVLGGELFF. The CDR3 DNA is TGTGCCAGCACCCCGGGTGTTCTGGGCGGGGAGCTGTTTTTT.

This clone has just a few counts. The V call is TRBV5-4, the J call TRBJ2-2, with D unclear. V lost 0 bases to trimming and J lost 7 bases, with 7 bases between them. The CDR3 has 13 residues. Germline lookup yields CDR1 SGHNT and CDR2 YYREEE (reference sequence). The CDR3 region is CASSLVFGGELFF. CDR3 DNA sequence: TGTGCCAGCAGCTTGGTCTTCGGCGGGGAGCTGTTTTTT.

This rearrangement joins TRBV7-8 to TRBJ2-7; a possible D gene is TRBD2 (5 bases). V lost 3 bases, J lost 3 bases, and 18 bases lay in between. The CDR3 runs 16 residues. Germline V gene data show CDR1 as SGHVS and CDR2 as FQNEAQ. The CDR3 sequence is CASSFLGLAAVYEQYF. CDR3 nucleotide sequence: TGTGCCAGCAGCTTCCTCGGGCTAGCCGCCGTCTACGAGCAGTACTTC.

The chain has TRBV5-1 and TRBJ1-4; no clear D. CDR1 and CDR2 (germline): SGHRS, YFSETQ. V dropped 3 bases and J dropped 5 bases, with 11 bases sitting between them. The CDR3 extends over 14 amino acids. DNA for the CDR3: TGCGCCAGCAGCTCTACGCCCGGGAATGAAAAACTGTTTTTT. Its translation is CASSSTPGNEKLFF.

The J gene is TRBJ1-4, the V gene TRBV18; TRBD1 might be the D (5 bases). The CDR3 has 17 residues. CDR1 is KGHSH and CDR2 is LQKENI in the germline V gene. The germline V and J ends were trimmed by 2 bases and 5 bases, with 18 bases remaining between them. CDR3 in amino acids: CASSPTGVQGSNEKLFF. CDR3 DNA: TGTGCCAGCTCACCAACTGGGGTGCAGGGCTCCAATGAAAAACTGTTTTTT.

Note on this clone: Mismatch with germline at one junction end may stem from a read error. The chain is built from TRBV28 and TRBJ2-7; possible D gene TRBD1, 6 bases. CDR3 length: 14 amino acids. Germline V gives CDR1 MDHEN, CDR2 SYDVKM. The CDR3 DNA reads TGTGCCAGCAGTTTGGGGGCCGGGGTCTACGATCAGTACTTC. Protein product: CASSLGAGVYDQYF.

This sequence joins TRBV6-1 and TRBJ2-6; unclear D gene. Trimming shortened V by 4 bases and J by 0 bases, and 10 bases separated the two germline ends. Germline-derived CDR1 and CDR2 are MNHNS and SASEGT. The CDR3 sequence is 16 residues long. The CDR3, as DNA: TGTGCCAGCAGTGCCCAACGTAGCTCTGGGGCCAACGTCCTGACTTTC. Its protein product is CASSAQRSSGANVLTF.

V is TRBV12-5 and J is TRBJ2-3; tentative D call: TRBD2 (7 bases). This CDR3 has 11 residues. The germline V gene encodes CDR1 LGHNT and CDR2 FRNRAP. CDR3 residues: CGGGPKDTQYF. CDR3 DNA: TGTGGGGGGGGGCCAAAGGATACGCAGTATTTT. Full variable domain (outside the CDR3, taken from reference TRBV12-5 and TRBJ2-3): DARVTQTPRHKVTEMGQEVTMRCQPILGHNTVFWYRQTMMQGLELLAYFRNRAPLDDSGMPKDRFSAEMPDATLATLKIQPSEPRDSAVYFCGGGPKDTQYFGPGTRLTVL.

In this sample, this clone turned up a few times. V usage is TRBV4-1 and J usage is TRBJ2-1; D is ambiguous. In germline, CDR1 is MGHRA, CDR2 YSYEKL. The CDR3 is made up of 14 amino acids. The ends were cut back, 4 bases at V and 4 bases at J, with 11 bases in the middle. CDR3 DNA: TGCGCCAGCAGCCCCTCGGCGGAATACAATGAGCAGTTCTTC. This gives the protein CASSPSAEYNEQFF.

The gene calls are TRBV7-3 and TRBJ2-3; 7 positions match TRBD2. Germline assignment: CDR1 SGHTA and CDR2 FQGTGA. Trimming cost V 5 bases and J 2 bases; bases outside gene matches: 7. The CDR3 extends over 15 amino acids. DNA for the CDR3: TGTGCCAGCAGCCCGCCGGGACTAAACACAGATACGCAGTATTTT. This sequence encodes CASSPPGLNTDTQYF.